The 5 T cell receptor beta chains below come from one sample, sequenced in a study of shared clonotypes between healthy human individuals. Some clones are missing from TCRdb's copy, which holds only in-frame ones; the method was immunoSEQ multiplex PCR. The data show fewer than 850,000 clones, with about 90% seen just once and about 33% held by the top ten. The sequencing input was memory CD8+ T cells from PBMCs. Subset here: CD45RO+ cells pooled with CCR7-negative TemRA cells. These receptors all come from a man between 18 and 35 years old in good health. Some clones in this sample may be carry-over from other donors' samples.

The rearrangement joins TRBV4-1 to TRBJ2-7, with 7 positions matching TRBD1. In germline, CDR1 is MGHRA, CDR2 YSYEKL. The ends lost 2 bases at V and 7 bases at J; junction bases unmatched: 11. CDR3 size: 15 residues. The DNA for the CDR3 is TGCGCCAGCAGCCAATTAGGGGGCGCCCGTAGAGAGCAGTACTTC. Its protein product is CASSQLGGARREQYF.

The chain carries TRBV7-9 and TRBJ1-1, with 8 positions matching TRBD1. Germline CDR1 and CDR2: SEHNR and FQNEAQ (reference sequence). The CDR3 length is 15 residues. V dropped 5 bases and J dropped 1; count of bases not matched to a gene: 6. As DNA, the CDR3 is TGTGCCAGCAGCACCCGGACAGGGAAGAACACTGAAGCTTTCTTT. It encodes CASSTRTGKNTEAFF. Full variable domain (rest looked up from reference TRBV7-9 and TRBJ1-1): DTGVSQNPRHKITKRGQNVTFRCDPISEHNRLYWYRQTLGQGPEFLTYFQNEAQLEKSRLLSDRFSAERPKGSFSTLEIQRTEQGDSAMYLCASSTRTGKNTEAFFGQGTRLTVV.

CDR3 sequence: CASSVGLAALYEQYF. The CDR3 DNA sequence: TGTGCCAGCAGTGTGGGACTAGCGGCACTCTACGAGCAGTACTTC. The rearrangement links TRBV6-1 to TRBJ2-7, with 11 bases aligning to TRBD2. This CDR3 spans 15 amino acids. Germline V lookup: CDR1 MNHNS, CDR2 SASEGT. Trimming removed 4 bases from V and 3 bases from J; junction bases left unmatched: 5.

The J gene is TRBJ1-1, the V gene TRBV29-1, with D perhaps TRBD1 (6 bases). This CDR3 is built from 13 residues. Germline V gives CDR1 SQVTM, CDR2 ANQGSEA. V lost 6 bases, J lost 3 bases, and 14 bases lay in between. The CDR3 DNA reads TGCAGCGTAAGGGGGGGAGGAGACACTGAAGCTTTCTTT. It encodes CSVRGGGDTEAFF. Full variable domain (rest looked up from reference TRBV29-1 and TRBJ1-1): SAVISQKPSRDICQRGTSLTIQCQVDSQVTMMFWYRQQPGQSLTLIATANQGSEATYESGFVIDKFPISRPNLTFSTLTVSNMSPEDSSIYLCSVRGGGDTEAFFGQGTRLTVV.

The chain recombines TRBV4-1 with TRBJ2-7, with D possibly being TRBD2 (6 bases). Germline CDR1 is MGHRA and CDR2 is YSYEKL. The CDR3 is 15 residues long. V lost 7 bases and J 5 bases, leaving 21 bases between the germline ends. The CDR3 protein is CASTPVGGPIDEQYF. The DNA of the CDR3 is TGCGCCAGCACTCCGGTGGGAGGTCCGATAGACGAGCAGTACTTC.